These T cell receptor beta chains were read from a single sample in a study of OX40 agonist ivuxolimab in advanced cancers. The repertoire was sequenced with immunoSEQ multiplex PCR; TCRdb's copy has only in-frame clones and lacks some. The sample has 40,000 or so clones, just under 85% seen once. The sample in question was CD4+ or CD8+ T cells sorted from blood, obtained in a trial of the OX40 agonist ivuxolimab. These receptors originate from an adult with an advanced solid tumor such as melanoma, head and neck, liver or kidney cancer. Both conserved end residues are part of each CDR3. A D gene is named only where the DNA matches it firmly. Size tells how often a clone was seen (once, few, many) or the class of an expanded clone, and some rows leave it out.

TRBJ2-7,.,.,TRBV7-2,CASSLTSDSSYEQYF,TGTGCCAGCAGCCTGACCTCCGACAGCTCCTACGAGCAGTACTTC
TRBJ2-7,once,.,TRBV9,CASSVGRSSYEQYF,TGTGCCAGCAGCGTAGGCAGGAGCTCCTACGAGCAGTACTTC
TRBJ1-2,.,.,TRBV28,CASRFLDSSPSYTF,TGTGCCAGCAGATTTTTGGACAGTAGTCCATCCTACACCTTC
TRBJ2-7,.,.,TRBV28,CASSRLQPPYEQYF,TGTGCCAGCAGCCGCCTCCAGCCCCCTTACGAGCAGTACTTC
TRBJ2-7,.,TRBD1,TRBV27,CASARTGGKYEQYF,TGTGCCAGCGCCAGGACAGGGGGCAAATACGAGCAGTACTTC
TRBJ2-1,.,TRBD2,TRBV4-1,CASSQDVAGGIYSYNEQFF,TGCGCCAGCAGCCAAGATGTAGCGGGGGGGATCTACTCCTACAATGAGCAGTTCTTC
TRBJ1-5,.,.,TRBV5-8,CASSQEPHQPQHF,TGTGCCAGCAGCCAAGAACCCCATCAGCCCCAGCATTTT
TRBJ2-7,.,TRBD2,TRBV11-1,CAVPLAGASYEQYF,TGTGCCGTACCGCTAGCGGGGGCATCCTACGAGCAGTACTTC
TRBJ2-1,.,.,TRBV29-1,CSVEGFNEQFF,TGCAGCGTCGAAGGTTTCAATGAGCAGTTCTTC
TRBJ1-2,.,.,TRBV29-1,CSVVVSERSNYGYTF,TGCAGCGTTGTGGTCTCGGAGCGGTCTAACTATGGCTACACCTTC
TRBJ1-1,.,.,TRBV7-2,CASSRLINTEAFF,TGTGCCAGCAGCCGACTGATAAACACTGAAGCTTTCTTT
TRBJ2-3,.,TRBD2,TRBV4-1,CASSQDRLAGGSTDTQYF,TGCGCCAGCAGCCAAGATCGGCTAGCGGGGGGGTCCACAGATACGCAGTATTTT
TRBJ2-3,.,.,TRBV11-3,CASSLDSPGTNTDTQYF,TGTGCCAGCAGCTTAGATTCGCCAGGCACGAACACAGATACGCAGTATTTT
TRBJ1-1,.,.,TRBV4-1,CASSQKPGGGVRTEAFF,TGCGCCAGCAGCCAAAAACCGGGGGGAGGGGTTCGCACTGAAGCTTTCTTT
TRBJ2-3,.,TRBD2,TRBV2,CASSELTSGLTDTQYF,TGTGCCAGCAGTGAGTTGACTAGCGGACTCACAGATACGCAGTATTTT
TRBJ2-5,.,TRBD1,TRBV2,CASRPGGWAETQYF,TGTGCCAGCAGACCAGGGGGCTGGGCGGAGACCCAGTACTTC
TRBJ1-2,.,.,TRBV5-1,CASSSQGVGYGYTF,TGCGCCAGCAGCTCTCAGGGCGTTGGCTATGGCTACACCTTC
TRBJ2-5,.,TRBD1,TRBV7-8,CASSLGQGETQYF,TGTGCCAGCAGCCTTGGACAGGGGGAGACCCAGTACTTC
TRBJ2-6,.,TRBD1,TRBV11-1,CASSLASAQGPGANVLTF,TGTGCCAGCAGCTTAGCGTCGGCACAGGGGCCTGGGGCCAACGTCCTGACTTTC
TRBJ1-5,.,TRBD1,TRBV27,CASSSSGTGNQPQHF,TGTGCCAGCAGTTCATCCGGGACAGGGAATCAGCCCCAGCATTTT
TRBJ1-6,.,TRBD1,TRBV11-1,CASSSGQNNSPLHF,TGTGCCAGCAGCTCGGGACAGAACAATTCACCCCTCCACTTT
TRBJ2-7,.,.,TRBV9,CASSPRVAYEQYF,TGTGCCAGCAGCCCACGGGTGGCCTACGAGCAGTACTTC
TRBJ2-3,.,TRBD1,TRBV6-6,CASSLPGQHTDTQYF,TGTGCCAGCAGCCTACCGGGACAGCACACAGATACGCAGTATTTT
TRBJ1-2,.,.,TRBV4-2,CASSQDRAGYRGGYTF,TGTGCCAGCAGCCAAGATCGGGCGGGTTATCGGGGAGGCTACACCTTC
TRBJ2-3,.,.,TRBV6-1,CASSRGGTDTQYF,TGTGCCAGCAGTCGGGGTGGGACAGATACGCAGTATTTT
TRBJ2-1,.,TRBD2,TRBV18,CASSPKQAGVTYNEQFF,TGTGCCAGCTCACCAAAGCAAGCGGGGGTAACGTACAATGAGCAGTTCTTC
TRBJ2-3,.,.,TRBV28,CASGDTDTQYF,TGTGCTTCGGGAGACACAGATACGCAGTATTTT
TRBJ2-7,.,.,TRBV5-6,CASSLGGSSDEQYF,TGTGCCAGCAGCTTGGGAGGGAGCTCGGATGAGCAGTACTTC
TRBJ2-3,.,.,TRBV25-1,CASSSSQGSATDTQYF,TGTGCCAGCAGTTCTAGTCAGGGTTCGGCCACAGATACGCAGTATTTT
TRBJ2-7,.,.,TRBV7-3,CASSLPGGGLYEQYF,TGTGCCAGCAGCCTCCCCGGAGGGGGACTCTACGAGCAGTACTTC
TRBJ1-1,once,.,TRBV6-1,CASRFPKSTEAFF,TGTGCCAGCAGGTTCCCTAAGTCCACTGAAGCTTTCTTT
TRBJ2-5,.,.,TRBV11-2,CASSLGPRGGETQYF,TGTGCCAGCAGCTTAGGCCCCCGAGGAGGGGAGACCCAGTACTTC
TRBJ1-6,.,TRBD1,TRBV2,CASKGQQNSPLHF,TGTGCCAGCAAGGGACAGCAAAATTCACCCCTCCACTTT
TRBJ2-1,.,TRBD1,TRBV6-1,CASSAIWTRTGDNEQFF,TGTGCCAGCAGTGCAATCTGGACTCGAACAGGGGACAATGAGCAGTTCTTC
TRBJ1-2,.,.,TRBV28,CASSLIAGHYTF,TGTGCCAGCAGTTTAATAGCAGGGCATTACACCTTC
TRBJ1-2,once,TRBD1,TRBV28,CASSPGTVGYGYTF,TGTGCCAGCAGTCCCGGGACAGTGGGTTATGGCTACACCTTC
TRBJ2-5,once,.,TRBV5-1,CASSPQRSQETQYF,TGCGCCAGCAGCCCTCAGAGAAGCCAAGAGACCCAGTACTTC
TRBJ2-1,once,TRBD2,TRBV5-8,CASSLSGRTYNEQFF,TGTGCCAGCAGCCTTAGCGGGAGGACCTACAATGAGCAGTTCTTC
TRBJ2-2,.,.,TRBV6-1,CASDGSRGNTGELFF,TGTGCATCCGACGGGTCCCGGGGGAACACCGGGGAGCTGTTTTTT
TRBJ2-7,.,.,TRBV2,CASRDSSYEQYF,TGTGCCAGCAGGGACAGCTCCTACGAGCAGTACTTC
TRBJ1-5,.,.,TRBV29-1,CSVGNSGQPQHF,TGCAGCGTTGGAAATTCGGGGCAGCCCCAGCATTTT
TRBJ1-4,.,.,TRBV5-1,CASSPGQATNEKLFF,TGCGCCAGCAGCCCGGGACAAGCAACTAATGAAAAACTGTTTTTT
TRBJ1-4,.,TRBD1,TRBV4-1,CASSQLPGQVIGEKLFF,TGCGCCAGCAGCCAGTTACCGGGACAGGTCATAGGAGAAAAACTGTTTTTT
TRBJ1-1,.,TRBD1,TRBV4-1,CASSQGTGVLEACF,TGCGCCAGCAGCCAAGGGACAGGGGTTCTTGAAGCTTGCTTT
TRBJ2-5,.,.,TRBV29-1,CSVYGGETQYF,TGCAGCGTTTACGGGGGAGAGACCCAGTACTTC
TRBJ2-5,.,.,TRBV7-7,CASSLGVTGTGETQYF,TGTGCCAGCAGCTTAGGTGTGACGGGGACGGGAGAGACCCAGTACTTC
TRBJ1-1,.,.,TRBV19,CASSPRAGEANTEAFF,TGTGCCAGTAGTCCCCGGGCGGGGGAGGCAAACACTGAAGCTTTCTTT
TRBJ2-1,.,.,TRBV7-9,CASSPSGQGNEQFF,TGTGCCAGCAGCCCAAGCGGTCAGGGGAATGAGCAGTTCTTC
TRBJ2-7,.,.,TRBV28,CASSSGADEQYF,TGTGCCAGCAGCTCCGGCGCGGACGAGCAGTACTTC
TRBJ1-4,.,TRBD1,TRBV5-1,CASRSDRGESEKLFF,TGCGCCAGCAGGTCGGACAGGGGAGAAAGCGAAAAACTGTTTTTT
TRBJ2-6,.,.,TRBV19,CAIKGGSGANVLTF,TGTGCCATCAAGGGCGGCTCTGGGGCCAACGTCCTGACTTTC
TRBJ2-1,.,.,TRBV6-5,CASSSYLIRDNEQFF,TGTGCCAGCAGTTCCTATCTGATACGGGACAATGAGCAGTTCTTC
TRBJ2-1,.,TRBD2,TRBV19,CASKPGTNLYNEQFF,TGTGCCAGTAAGCCCGGGACTAACCTGTACAATGAGCAGTTCTTC